This entry lists 12 T cell receptor beta chains sequenced from one sample in a study of T cells in Graves' hyperthyroidism and ophthalmopathy. It was RNA transcripts that yielded the amplified TCR beta CDR3 regions. HTBI primers were the set used in a first-round RT-PCR of the TCR CDR3. MiXCR was run by TCRdb on the multiplex PCR reads, yielding one entry per CDR3 protein. The table lists a few hundred thousand distinct CDR3 sequences, around a sixth of them singletons. Source material: blood. Source of these receptors: a woman aged 18-30 years with Graves' hyperthyroidism.

As for this clonotype: This could be a read error, since a much larger clone is one nucleotide away. The J gene is TRBJ1-6, the V gene TRBV2, with TRBD1 as a possible D gene (6 bases). Germline-derived CDR1 and CDR2 are SNHLY and FYNNEI. This CDR3 region has 18 residues. The DNA of the CDR3 is TGTGCCAGCAGGAAATCCCTTATTAGACAGGATCATAATCCACCCCTCCACTTT. Amino acids: CASRKSLIRQDHNPPLHF.

The gene calls are TRBV12-3 or TRBV12-4 and TRBJ1-3; D is possibly TRBD1 (5 bases). The CDR3 consists of 15 residues. V was shortened by 5 bases and J by 0 bases, with 11 bases between the two germline ends. Written as DNA, the CDR3 is TGTGCCAGCAGTCTCGGTGACAGCTCTGGAAACACCATATATTTT. As protein: CASSLGDSSGNTIYF.

This clonotype has ten or more counts. The J gene is TRBJ2-3, the V gene TRBV13; 7 nucleotides match TRBD1. From germline, CDR1 is PRHDT and CDR2 FYEKMQ (reference sequence). The length of the CDR3 is 16 residues. With V trimmed by 1 base and J by 2 bases, 6 bases remained unmatched. CDR3 sequence (DNA): TGTGCCAGCAGCTTAGCGACAGGGTCGGACACAGATACGCAGTATTTT. Protein: CASSLATGSDTDTQYF.

This clonotype was seen many times. The chain uses TRBV2 and TRBJ2-7; maybe TRBD1 (6 bases). The length of the CDR3 is 14 residues. The V and J ends lost 3 bases and 2 bases respectively, with 11 bases between them. Germline CDR1 SNHLY, CDR2 FYNNEI. CDR3 sequence: CASSEQGSTYEQYF. As DNA, the CDR3 is TGTGCCAGCAGTGAGCAGGGGTCCACCTACGAGCAGTACTTC.

In its sample, this clonotype was seen many times. This rearrangement joins TRBV7-2 to TRBJ2-1, with TRBD1 matching 10 bases. Trimming took 4 bases from V and 5 from J; bases not matched to a gene: 5. In germline, CDR1 is SGHTA, CDR2 FQGNSA. The CDR3 spans 15 residues. CDR3 sequence reads: CASSSGQGRHNEQFF. The CDR3 nucleotides are TGTGCCAGCAGCTCGGGACAGGGGCGACACAATGAGCAGTTCTTC.

The rearrangement joins TRBV4-2 to TRBJ2-3, with TRBD2 matching over 8 bases. Trimming took 3 bases from V and 2 from J; bases not matched to a gene: 7. There are 16 residues in the CDR3. In germline, CDR1 is LGHNA, CDR2 YNFKEQ. The CDR3 region has the DNA TGTGCCAGCAGCCAGAAGTCGGGAGGGACCACAGATACGCAGTATTTT. Encoded protein: CASSQKSGGTTDTQYF.

This clonotype was recorded many times. The CDR3 DNA is TGTGCCAGCTCACGAGACAGGGGTGGCACTGAAGCTTTCTTT. Amino acids: CASSRDRGGTEAFF. The rearrangement links TRBV13 to TRBJ1-1; TRBD1 matches 8 bases. The ends lost 8 bases at V and 4 bases at J; junction bases unmatched: 9. From germline, CDR1 is PRHDT and CDR2 FYEKMQ (reference sequence). CDR3 length equals 14 residues. The full variable domain, rest sourced from reference TRBV13 and TRBJ1-1, is AAGVIQSPRHLIKEKRETATLKCYPIPRHDTVYWYQQGPGQDPQFLISFYEKMQSDKGSIPDRFSAQQFSDYHSELNMSSLELGDSALYFCASSRDRGGTEAFFGQGTRLTVV.

The chain carries TRBV28 and TRBJ2-7; 12 bases are shared with TRBD2. Germline values: CDR1 MDHEN, CDR2 SYDVKM. J gave up 4 bases and V 4 bases, and 5 bases lay outside the gene matches. This CDR3 spans 15 amino acids. Written as DNA, the CDR3 is TGTGCCAGCAGTTCATCTAGCGGGAGGGTGTACGAGCAGTACTTC. This codes for CASSSSSGRVYEQYF.

This clonotype was found many times. The genes are TRBV7-2 and TRBJ2-7, with D hard to call. The CDR3 covers 19 residues. V was cut by 5 bases and J by 2 bases, with 28 bases left in between. Germline CDR1 and CDR2: SGHTA and FQGNSA. Written as DNA, the CDR3 is TGTGCCAGCAGCCCCCCTGTCAGAGTCTCCCCGCGACCTCCCTACGAGCAGTACTTC. This translates into CASSPPVRVSPRPPYEQYF.

This clonotype was counted ten times or more. The chain employs TRBV2 and TRBJ2-5; the match to TRBD2 covers 14 bases. The trim removed 2 bases at V and 5 bases at J, leaving 1 base unmatched. This CDR3 has 15 residues. Germline loops: CDR1 SNHLY, CDR2 FYNNEI. CDR3 DNA: TGTGCCAGCAGTGAACGACTAGCGGGAGGGGAGACCCAGTACTTC. Its protein is CASSERLAGGETQYF.

CDR3 sequence reads: CASSRRGQSGGHNEQFF. CDR3 in DNA: TGTGCCAGCAGCCGCAGGGGGCAGAGCGGGGGTCACAATGAGCAGTTCTTC. This chain connects TRBV7-2 to TRBJ2-1, with D perhaps TRBD1 or TRBD2 (8 bases each). Between the trimmed V and J ends, which lost 5 bases and 5 bases, there was a span of 22 bases. This CDR3 comprises 17 residues. Germline V lookup: CDR1 SGHTA, CDR2 FQGNSA.

This clonotype has just a few counts. This chain joins TRBV7-2 and TRBJ1-1; the match to TRBD1 covers 9 bases. The junction had 8 bases not matched to a gene; V was cut back by 2 bases and J by 4 bases. The germline V gene encodes CDR1 SGHTA and CDR2 FQGNSA. The CDR3 extends over 16 amino acids. CDR3 residues: CASSLTGGLVGTEAFF. The CDR3 nucleotides read TGTGCCAGCAGCTTAACAGGGGGCCTTGTCGGCACTGAAGCTTTCTTT. Full variable domain (missing parts from reference TRBV7-2 and TRBJ1-1): GAGVSQSPSNKVTEKGKDVELRCDPISGHTALYWYRQSLGQGLEFLIYFQGNSAPDKSGLPSDRFSAERTGGSVSTLTIQRTQQEDSAVYLCASSLTGGLVGTEAFFGQGTRLTVV.